Listed here are 5 T cell receptor beta chains from one sample, sequenced in a study of T-cell memory formation after mild COVID-19. MiXCR, applied by TCRdb to the 5' RACE reads, yields one record per CDR3 protein. This repertoire shows under 600,000 distinct CDR3 sequences, less than 25% found once; its top ten account for around 7.7%. The sequencing sample was made of PBMCs or a T cell subset sorted from them (not recorded which). The source of these receptors is an adult woman who had mild COVID-19 (a few samples of this study predate the infection). Cell type and time point are not known.

J is TRBJ2-1 and V is TRBV3-1, with 8 bases fitting TRBD2. The CDR3 sequence is 14 residues long. Germline CDR1 reads LGHDT; CDR2 reads YNNKEL (reference sequence). Trimming removed 7 bases from V and 9 bases from J; junction bases left unmatched: 11. CDR3 in DNA: TGTGCCAGCACCCCCCTACGGGAGGGTGGTGAGCAGTTCTTC. It yields the protein CASTPLREGGEQFF.

This clonotype showed up just a few times. This chain joins TRBV5-1 and TRBJ2-1, with 8 bases fitting TRBD1. Trimming removed 5 bases from V and 4 bases from J; junction bases left unmatched: 5. Germline assignment: CDR1 SGHRS and CDR2 YFSETQ. The CDR3 has 14 residues. The CDR3 is CASSTGQEYNEQFF. The CDR3 nucleotides are TGCGCCAGCAGTACGGGACAGGAGTACAATGAGCAGTTCTTC. Complete variable domain (other parts from reference TRBV5-1 and TRBJ2-1): KAGVTQTPRYLIKTRGQQVTLSCSPISGHRSVSWYQQTPGQGLQFLFEYFSETQRNKGNFPGRFSGRQFSNSRSEMNVSTLELGDSALYLCASSTGQEYNEQFFGPGTRLTVL.

The CDR3 DNA follows: TGTGCCAGCGGGGCCACCAGGGGTCAGCCCCAGCATTTT. Translation: CASGATRGQPQHF. The chain carries TRBV12-3 or TRBV12-4 and TRBJ1-5; D may be TRBD1 (6 bases). The CDR3 is 13 amino acids. V dropped 8 bases and J dropped 6 bases, with 14 bases sitting between them.

In its sample, this clonotype was seen a few times. V and J are TRBV3-1 and TRBJ2-7, with 9 bases aligning to TRBD1. V was clipped by 3 bases and J by 1 base; unmatched bases: 7. CDR1 LGHDT and CDR2 YNNKEL come from the germline V gene (reference sequence). The CDR3 is 16 residues long. Here the CDR3 DNA reads TGTGCCAGCAGCCACCTTAGGGACAGGGATTCCTACGAGCAGTACTTC. Translating gives CASSHLRDRDSYEQYF.

This clonotype was seen a few times. CDR3 amino acids: CASSNRVNRDTGELFF. CDR3 nucleotides: TGTGCCAGTAGTAATAGGGTGAATAGGGACACCGGGGAGCTGTTTTTT. The rearrangement joins TRBV6-5 to TRBJ2-2; D is undetermined. The germline V gene has CDR1 MNHEY and CDR2 SVGAGI. CDR3 length equals 16 residues. The V end was cut by 9 bases, the J end by 3 bases, with 20 bases between.